This T cell receptor beta chain was recovered during a study of blood T cell repertoires in COVID-19. Turning to the study itself: Spain, Italy and the United States supplied samples that represented acute and convalescent COVID-19. PBMCs, B-cell-depleted T cells, or T cells provided the cDNA or gDNA that made up the material.

Per the original data handling: The assay estimated nucleated cells by amplifying reference gene primers. Assay: immunoSEQ multiplex PCR; the TCRdb copy retains only in-frame clones and omits some. The V and J calls and the clone size are those of that table, but D and trimming were determined from the DNA. This sample has under 200,000 clones; roughly 88% occur once, and the top ten carry 9.1%. This TCR was sampled from a woman at least 80 years old with active or convalescent COVID-19. The sequencing sample was made of peripheral blood.

The CDR3 DNA reads as TGTGCCAACTCGGACAGGGGGAACTATGGCTACACCTTC. It codes for CANSDRGNYGYTF. The V and J genes are TRBV10-3 and TRBJ1-2, with TRBD1 matching over 10 bases. Per the germline V gene, CDR1 is ENHRY and CDR2 is SYGVKD. J lost 2 bases, V lost 10 bases, and 4 bases had no gene match. CDR3 length: 13 amino acids.